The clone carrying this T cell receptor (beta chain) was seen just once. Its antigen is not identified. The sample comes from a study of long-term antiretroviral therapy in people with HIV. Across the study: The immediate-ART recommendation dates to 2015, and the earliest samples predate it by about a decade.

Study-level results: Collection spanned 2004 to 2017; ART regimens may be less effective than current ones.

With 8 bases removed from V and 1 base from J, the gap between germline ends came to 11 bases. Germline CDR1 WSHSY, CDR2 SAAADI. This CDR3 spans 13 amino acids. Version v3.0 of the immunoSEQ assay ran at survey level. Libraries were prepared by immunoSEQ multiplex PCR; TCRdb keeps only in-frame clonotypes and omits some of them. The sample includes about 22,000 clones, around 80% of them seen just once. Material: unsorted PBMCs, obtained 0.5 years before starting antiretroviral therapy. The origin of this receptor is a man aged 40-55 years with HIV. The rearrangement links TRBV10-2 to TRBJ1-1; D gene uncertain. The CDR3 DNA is TGCGCCAGCTCATGGGCCGAGAACACTGAAGCTTTCTTT. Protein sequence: CASSWAENTEAFF.